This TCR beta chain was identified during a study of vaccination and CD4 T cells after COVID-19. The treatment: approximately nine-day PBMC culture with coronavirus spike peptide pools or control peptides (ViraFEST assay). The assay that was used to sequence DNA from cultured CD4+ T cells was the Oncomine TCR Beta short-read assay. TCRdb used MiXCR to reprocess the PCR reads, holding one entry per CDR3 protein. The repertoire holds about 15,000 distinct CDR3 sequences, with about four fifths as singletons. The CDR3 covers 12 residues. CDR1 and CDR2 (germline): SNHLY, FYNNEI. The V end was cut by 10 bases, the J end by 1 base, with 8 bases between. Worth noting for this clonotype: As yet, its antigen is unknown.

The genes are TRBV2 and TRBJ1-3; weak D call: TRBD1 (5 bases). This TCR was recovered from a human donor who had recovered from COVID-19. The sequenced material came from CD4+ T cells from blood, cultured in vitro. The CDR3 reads CAKRGSGNTIYF. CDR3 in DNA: TGTGCCAAACGGGGGTCTGGAAACACCATATATTTT.